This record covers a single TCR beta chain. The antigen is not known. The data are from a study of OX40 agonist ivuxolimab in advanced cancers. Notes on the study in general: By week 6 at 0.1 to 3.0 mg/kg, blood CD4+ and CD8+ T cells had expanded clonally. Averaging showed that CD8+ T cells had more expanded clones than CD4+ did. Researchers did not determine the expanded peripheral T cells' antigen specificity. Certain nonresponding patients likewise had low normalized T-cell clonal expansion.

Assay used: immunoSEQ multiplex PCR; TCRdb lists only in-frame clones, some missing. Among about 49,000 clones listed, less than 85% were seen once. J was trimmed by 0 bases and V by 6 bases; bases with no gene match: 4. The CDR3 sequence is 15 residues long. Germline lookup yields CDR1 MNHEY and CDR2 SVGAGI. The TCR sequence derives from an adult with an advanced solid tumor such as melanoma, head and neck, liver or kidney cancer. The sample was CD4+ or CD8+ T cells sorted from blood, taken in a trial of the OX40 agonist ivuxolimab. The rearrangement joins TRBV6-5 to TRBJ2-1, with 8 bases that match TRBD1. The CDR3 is CASRLTGGSYNEQFF. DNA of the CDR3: TGTGCCAGCAGACTTACAGGGGGCTCCTACAATGAGCAGTTCTTC.